The 20 T cell receptor beta chains below were found in one sample sequenced in a study of shared clonotypes between healthy human individuals. Some clones are missing from TCRdb's copy, which holds only in-frame ones; the method was immunoSEQ multiplex PCR. The sample has 2,100,000 or so clones, approximately 96% seen once; the top ten hold roughly 0.13%. Sequenced material: naive CD4+ T cells sorted from blood. As to subset: CD45RA+ positively selected. The receptors come from a man younger than 35 in good health.

The chain is built from TRBV7-9 and TRBJ2-4; D is unresolved. The CDR3 length is 15 residues. Trimming pared 5 bases from V and 4 bases from J, leaving 15 bases between. Per the germline V gene, CDR1 is SEHNR and CDR2 is FQNEAQ (reference sequence). CDR3: CASSPRLGTKNIQYF. The CDR3 DNA sequence: TGTGCCAGCAGCCCCCGACTGGGAACAAAAAACATTCAGTACTTC. Complete variable domain (other parts from reference TRBV7-9 and TRBJ2-4): DTGVSQNPRHKITKRGQNVTFRCDPISEHNRLYWYRQTLGQGPEFLTYFQNEAQLEKSRLLSDRFSAERPKGSFSTLEIQRTEQGDSAMYLCASSPRLGTKNIQYFGAGTRLSVL.

This sequence joins TRBV5-1 and TRBJ2-5, with TRBD1 as a possible D gene (5 bases). Deletions cut 0 bases from V and 4 bases from J, with 10 bases between. From germline, CDR1 is SGHRS and CDR2 YFSETQ. The CDR3 is 14 amino acids. CDR3 DNA sequence: TGCGCCAGCAGCTTGGCCTTTGGGGCAGAGACCCAGTACTTC. Translation gives CASSLAFGAETQYF.

The genes are TRBV5-1 and TRBJ1-1; TRBD1 agrees at 7 bases. Trimming removed 3 bases from V and 10 bases from J; junction bases left unmatched: 9. The CDR3 contains 13 residues. Germline V lookup: CDR1 SGHRS, CDR2 YFSETQ. Here the CDR3 reads CASSSTGAIGAFF. The CDR3 nucleotides are TGCGCCAGCAGCTCCACAGGGGCCATTGGAGCTTTCTTT.

The gene calls are TRBV2 and TRBJ2-7; 12 bases line up with TRBD2. V trimming: 2 bases; J trimming: 5 bases; junction bases outside the gene matches: 16. The V gene's germline CDR1 is SNHLY and CDR2 FYNNEI. This CDR3 spans 19 amino acids. The CDR3 DNA follows: TGTGCCAGCAGTGAAAATCCGCGTCGACTAGCGGGGGAGGCGGACGAGCAGTACTTC. Protein: CASSENPRRLAGEADEQYF.

V is TRBV28 and J is TRBJ1-5; 7 positions match TRBD1. The V gene end was trimmed by 6 bases and the J gene end by 2 bases; junction bases not matched to a gene: 4. The CDR3 extends over 14 amino acids. CDR1 and CDR2 (germline): MDHEN, SYDVKM. CDR3 sequence reads: CASRSGTGNQPQHF. In DNA form, the CDR3 reads TGTGCCAGCAGGTCCGGGACAGGCAATCAGCCCCAGCATTTT.

This clone appeared a single time. The J gene is TRBJ2-3, the V gene TRBV5-6; D is uncertain. The germline V and J ends were trimmed by 7 bases and 2 bases, with 14 bases remaining between them. The length of the CDR3 is 14 residues. Germline values: CDR1 SGHDT, CDR2 YYEEEE. CDR3 residues: CASGPGLFTDTQYF. The CDR3, as DNA: TGTGCCAGCGGCCCCGGGTTGTTCACAGATACGCAGTATTTT.

The J gene is TRBJ2-2, the V gene TRBV10-1; possibly TRBD1 for D (5 bases). This CDR3 spans 13 amino acids. The germline CDR1 and CDR2 sequences are WNHNN and SYGVQD (reference sequence). The V gene lost 4 bases and the J gene lost 5 bases, with 8 bases spanning the gap. DNA for the CDR3: TGCGCCAGCAGTGTAAAGGGGACCGGGGAGCTGTTTTTT. It codes for CASSVKGTGELFF.

The chain carries TRBV9 and TRBJ1-2; 8 bases match TRBD1. The CDR3 loop spans 17 amino acids. The junction had 10 bases not matched to a gene; V was cut back by 3 bases and J by 0 bases. Germline CDR1 SGDLS, CDR2 YYNGEE. The CDR3 spells CASSESGTGGANYGYTF. CDR3 bases: TGTGCCAGCAGCGAGTCCGGGACAGGCGGAGCTAACTATGGCTACACCTTC.

This clone was observed once. An end of the junction differs from the germline gene, which may be a read error. The chain has TRBV29-1 and TRBJ1-2; D is unclear. This CDR3 is 13 amino acids long. Germline CDR1 is SQVTM and CDR2 is ANQGSEA. CDR3 in amino acids: CSVEGSSSYGYTF. The CDR3 coding sequence is TGCAGCGTGGAAGGGTCCTCTAGCTATGGCTACACCTTC.

Comments on this clone: A read error may account for a junction end that differs from germline. The chain employs TRBV7-7 and TRBJ2-5; D is uncertain. The CDR3 runs 15 residues. Per germline, CDR1 SSHAT and CDR2 FNYEAQ (reference sequence). The CDR3: CASSLVDTAPVTQYF. CDR3 sequence (DNA): TGTGCTAGCAGCTTAGTTGATACCGCGCCAGTGACCCAGTACTTC.

V and J are TRBV7-9 and TRBJ1-6, with TRBD1 matching over 8 bases. This CDR3 region has 15 residues. CDR1 and CDR2 (germline): SEHNR, FQNEAQ (reference sequence). The V segment lost 3 bases and the J segment 6 bases; nucleotides outside the gene matches: 4. CDR3 coding DNA: TGTGCCAGCAGCTTCGGGACAGGTCGTAATTCACCCCTCCACTTT. Translated, it gives CASSFGTGRNSPLHF.

This clone was seen a single time. This chain joins TRBV11-2 and TRBJ2-5; TRBD1 matches 7 bases. Looked up from germline, CDR1 is SGHAT and CDR2 is FQNNGV. The CDR3 has 16 amino acids. V lost 3 bases, J lost 5 bases, and 12 bases stayed unmatched. Here the CDR3 DNA reads TGTGCCAGCAGCTTGGGCCGACAGGGTAGTTGGGAGACCCAGTACTTC. This codes for CASSLGRQGSWETQYF.

As concerns this clone: The same CDR3 arises from other DNA sequences in this sample as well. This sequence joins TRBV30 and TRBJ1-3; no reliable D call. The CDR3 contains 12 residues. Germline CDR1 reads GTSNPN; CDR2 reads SVGIG (reference sequence). Trimming removed 3 bases at V and 1 base at J, with 4 bases between. The DNA for the CDR3 is TGTGCCTGGAGAGGATCTGGAAACACCATATATTTT. Translating it yields CAWRGSGNTIYF. Full variable domain (remainder filled in from reference TRBV30 and TRBJ1-3): SQTIHQWPATLVQPVGSPLSLECTVEGTSNPNLYWYRQAAGRGLQLLFYSVGIGQISSEVPQNLSASRPQDRQFILSSKKLLLSDSGFYLCAWRGSGNTIYFGEGSWLTVV.

Comment on this clone: The same CDR3 also results from other DNA sequences found in this sample. The chain has TRBV5-1 and TRBJ2-7; 11 nucleotides align to TRBD1. V gave up 2 bases and J gave up 6 bases; unmatched junction bases: 4. Germline V gene lookup returns CDR1 SGHRS and CDR2 YFSETQ. The CDR3 loop spans 14 amino acids. CDR3 region: CASSFGQGAVEQYF. CDR3 bases: TGCGCCAGCAGCTTCGGACAGGGGGCTGTCGAGCAGTACTTC.

The chain recombines TRBV5-1 with TRBJ2-2; no firm D call. The CDR3 sequence is 15 residues long. The ends were cut back, 4 bases at V and 6 bases at J, with 16 bases in the middle. The germline V gene encodes CDR1 SGHRS and CDR2 YFSETQ. CDR3: CASSPGFLGAGELFF. As DNA, the CDR3 is TGCGCCAGCAGCCCCGGCTTTTTAGGAGCCGGGGAGCTGTTTTTT.

As for this clone: The sample contains more than one DNA sequence encoding this CDR3. The chain couples TRBV5-1 to TRBJ1-3, with D maybe TRBD1 (5 bases). Germline-derived CDR1 and CDR2 are SGHRS and YFSETQ. Deletions cut 0 bases from V and 0 bases from J, with 7 bases between. CDR3 size: 15 residues. The CDR3 spells CASSLEGFSGNTIYF. The CDR3 region has the DNA TGCGCCAGCAGCTTGGAGGGGTTCTCTGGAAACACCATATATTTT.

The V gene is TRBV27, the J gene TRBJ2-5; tentative D call: TRBD2 (7 bases). Trimming took 5 bases from V and 1 from J, leaving 17 bases between them. The CDR3 runs to 16 residues. Germline CDR1 is MNHEY and CDR2 is SMNVEV (reference sequence). CDR3 protein: CASSPLGGAGQETQYF. The CDR3 DNA follows: TGTGCCAGCAGTCCCTTAGGGGGGGCGGGCCAAGAGACCCAGTACTTC.

This chain joins TRBV30 and TRBJ2-2; D perhaps matches TRBD2 (5 bases). V gave up 3 bases and J gave up 0 bases, with 14 bases separating them. The CDR3 is made up of 16 amino acids. Germline CDR1 GTSNPN, CDR2 SVGIG (reference sequence). CDR3 DNA: TGTGCCTGGAGGAAAACGGGGATCGCGAACACCGGGGAGCTGTTTTTT. This translates into CAWRKTGIANTGELFF. Using reference TRBV30 and TRBJ2-2 for the parts outside the CDR3, the full variable domain is SQTIHQWPATLVQPVGSPLSLECTVEGTSNPNLYWYRQAAGRGLQLLFYSVGIGQISSEVPQNLSASRPQDRQFILSSKKLLLSDSGFYLCAWRKTGIANTGELFFGEGSRLTVL.

The gene calls are TRBV6-6 and TRBJ2-3; 12 bases line up with TRBD2. Germline V gene lookup returns CDR1 MNHNY and CDR2 SVGAGI (reference sequence). This CDR3 comprises 13 residues. J gave up 5 bases and V 11 bases, and 5 bases lay outside the gene matches. The CDR3 is CAAQTSGRDTQYF. CDR3 DNA: TGTGCCGCTCAGACTAGCGGGAGAGATACGCAGTATTTT.

The V call is TRBV28, the J call TRBJ2-1, with D maybe TRBD2 (6 bases). The germline V and J ends were trimmed by 2 bases and 10 bases, with 9 bases remaining between them. The CDR3 is 12 amino acids. From germline, CDR1 is MDHEN and CDR2 SYDVKM. This CDR3 reads CASSLRAGEQFF. CDR3 DNA sequence: TGTGCCAGCAGTTTAAGGGCGGGGGAGCAGTTCTTC. Full variable domain (missing parts from reference TRBV28 and TRBJ2-1): DVKVTQSSRYLVKRTGEKVFLECVQDMDHENMFWYRQDPGLGLRLIYFSYDVKMKEKGDIPEGYSVSREKKERFSLILESASTNQTSMYLCASSLRAGEQFFGPGTRLTVL.